Presented here are 3 T cell receptor beta chains from one specimen sequenced in a study of regulatory T cells in long-lasting Graves disease (dated by TCRdb to the early 2020s). Reading the label with the study, this specimen's time point is: newly diagnosed GD, antithyroid drugs for less than 3 months. RNA was extracted from PBMCs in TRIzol for both TCR sequencing and RNA sequencing. Library preparation was by multiplex PCR. Data came from an Illumina HiSeq 4000. CDR3 regions were amplified by Arm-PCR with iRepertoire HTBI primers to construct TCR beta libraries. TCRdb redid the processing of the public reads, applying fastp at Q25 and MiXCR, and retained in-frame beta chains. CDR3 protein duplicates are merged, each entry listing the most common genes and DNA. Counted in this sample were approximately 400,000 distinct CDR3 sequences; 14% to 15% of them appeared once. Of the sample, 7.8% falls within the top ten clones.

This same sample was also part of a study on T cells in Graves' hyperthyroidism and ophthalmopathy.

The material sequenced was peripheral blood mononuclear cells (PBMCs), taken at new diagnosis, from a patient treated with antithyroid drugs. The receptor set was obtained from a woman between 40 and 55 years old with Graves disease. Donor details come from another sample of the same person, matched by shared clones.

This clonotype was found many times. This sequence joins TRBV15 and TRBJ2-5; 11 bases are shared with TRBD2. Germline values: CDR1 LNHNV, CDR2 YYDKDF (reference sequence). CDR3 length: 15 residues. V was pared by 1 base and J by 2 bases, with 0 bases of the junction left unmatched. CDR3 loop: CATSRGLAGQETQYF. CDR3 coding DNA: TGTGCCACCAGCAGAGGACTAGCGGGGCAAGAGACCCAGTACTTC.

This clonotype was seen repeatedly, ten times or more. The chain joins TRBV7-3 to TRBJ1-2; the match to TRBD1 covers 8 bases. The CDR3 is 17 residues long. V gave up 3 bases and J gave up 0 bases; unmatched junction bases: 9. The V gene's germline CDR1 is SGHTA and CDR2 FQGTGA. DNA for the CDR3: TGTGCCAGCAGCTTGAGGGACAGGCGTTCTTCTAACTATGGCTACACCTTC. Protein sequence: CASSLRDRRSSNYGYTF. Using reference TRBV7-3 and TRBJ1-2 for the parts outside the CDR3, the full variable domain is GAGVSQTPSNKVTEKGKYVELRCDPISGHTALYWYRQSLGQGPEFLIYFQGTGAADDSGLPNDRFFAVRPEGSVSTLKIQRTERGDSAVYLCASSLRDRRSSNYGYTFGSGTRLTVV.

This clonotype showed up many times. J is TRBJ2-1 and V is TRBV11-3; the match to TRBD2 covers 7 bases. The CDR3 contains 13 residues. With V trimmed by 2 bases and J by 6 bases, 1 base remained unmatched. Germline values: CDR1 SGHNT, CDR2 YENEEA. This chain's CDR3 is CASSLTSVNEQFF. The CDR3 DNA follows: TGTGCCAGCAGCTTAACTAGCGTCAATGAGCAGTTCTTC. The variable domain in full, with the rest retrieved from reference TRBV11-3 and TRBJ2-1, is EAGVVQSPRYKIIEKKQPVAFWCNPISGHNTLYWYLQNLGQGPELLIRYENEEAVDDSQLPKDRFSAERLKGVDSTLKIQPAELGDSAVYLCASSLTSVNEQFFGPGTRLTVL.